The clone carrying this TCR beta chain showed up just a few times. The antigen is not known. The record originates from a study of post-analysis software for immune sequencing data. General study points: Controls had lower frequencies than patients of about 5 TRBV segments, which included TRBV5-6, TRBV5-1 and TRBV20-1. F measure showed strong co-clustering of same-batch samples. Comparison with controls showed significantly lower normalized Chao1 diversity in multiple sclerosis patients.

V trimming: 1 base; J trimming: 5 bases; junction bases outside the gene matches: 7. The CDR3 length is 16 residues. The germline V gene has CDR1 DFQATT and CDR2 SNEGSKA (reference sequence). The authors incorporated unique molecular identifiers into the TCR beta cDNA libraries. Roughly 0.5 million cDNA molecules were obtained from roughly 0.93 to 9.6 million T cells. TCRdb processed the PCR reads anew with MiXCR; each CDR3 protein has one entry. The profile shows 750,000 to 950,000 distinct CDR3 sequences, around 45% of them singletons. Sequenced: blood. The chain employs TRBV20-1 and TRBJ2-2; 10 nucleotides line up with TRBD2. The receptor was derived from a girl between 10 and 17 years old with multiple sclerosis. CDR3 nucleotides: TGCAGTGCTAGAGCTGCTAGCGGGAGTGGTACCGGGGAGCTGTTTTTT. Amino acids: CSARAASGSGTGELFF.